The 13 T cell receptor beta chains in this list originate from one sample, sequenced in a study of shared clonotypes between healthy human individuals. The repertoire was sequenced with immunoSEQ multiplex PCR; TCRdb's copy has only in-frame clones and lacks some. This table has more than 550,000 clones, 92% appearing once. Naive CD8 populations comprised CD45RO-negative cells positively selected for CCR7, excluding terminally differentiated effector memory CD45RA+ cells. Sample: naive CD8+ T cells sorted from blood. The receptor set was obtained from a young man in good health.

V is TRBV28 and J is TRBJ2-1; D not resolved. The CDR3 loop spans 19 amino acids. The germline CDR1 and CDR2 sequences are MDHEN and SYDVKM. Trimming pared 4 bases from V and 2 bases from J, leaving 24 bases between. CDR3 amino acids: CASSSLFAPPKPAYNEQFF. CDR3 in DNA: TGTGCCAGCAGTTCCCTATTTGCTCCCCCTAAACCCGCCTACAATGAGCAGTTCTTC.

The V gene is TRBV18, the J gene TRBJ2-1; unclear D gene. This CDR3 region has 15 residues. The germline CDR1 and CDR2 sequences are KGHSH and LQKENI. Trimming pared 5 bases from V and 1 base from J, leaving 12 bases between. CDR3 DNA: TGTGCCAGCTCAGGTCGGGCCTATTCCTACAATGAGCAGTTCTTC. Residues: CASSGRAYSYNEQFF.

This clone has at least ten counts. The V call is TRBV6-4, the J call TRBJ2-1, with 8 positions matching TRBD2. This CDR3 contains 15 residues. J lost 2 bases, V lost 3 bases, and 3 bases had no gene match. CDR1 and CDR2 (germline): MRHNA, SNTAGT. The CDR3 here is CASSEKAGAYNEQFF. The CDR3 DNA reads TGTGCCAGCAGTGAAAAAGCGGGGGCCTACAATGAGCAGTTCTTC.

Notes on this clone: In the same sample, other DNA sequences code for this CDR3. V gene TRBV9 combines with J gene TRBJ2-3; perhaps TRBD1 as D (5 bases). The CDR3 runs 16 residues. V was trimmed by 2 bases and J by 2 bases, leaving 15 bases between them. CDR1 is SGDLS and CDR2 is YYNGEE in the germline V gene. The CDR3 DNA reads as TGTGCCAGCAGCGTCCCGGTCACAGGAAACACAGATACGCAGTATTTT. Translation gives CASSVPVTGNTDTQYF. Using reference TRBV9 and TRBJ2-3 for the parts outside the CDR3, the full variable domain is DSGVTQTPKHLITATGQRVTLRCSPRSGDLSVYWYQQSLDQGLQFLIQYYNGEERAKGNILERFSAQQFPDLHSELNLSSLELGDSALYFCASSVPVTGNTDTQYFGPGTRLTVL.

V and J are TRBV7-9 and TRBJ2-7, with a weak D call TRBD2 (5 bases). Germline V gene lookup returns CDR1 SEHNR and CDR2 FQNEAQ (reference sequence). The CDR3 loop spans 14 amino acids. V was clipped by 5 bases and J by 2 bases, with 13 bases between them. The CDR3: CASSITGIAYEQYF. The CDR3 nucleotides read TGTGCCAGCAGCATCACCGGGATAGCCTACGAGCAGTACTTC.

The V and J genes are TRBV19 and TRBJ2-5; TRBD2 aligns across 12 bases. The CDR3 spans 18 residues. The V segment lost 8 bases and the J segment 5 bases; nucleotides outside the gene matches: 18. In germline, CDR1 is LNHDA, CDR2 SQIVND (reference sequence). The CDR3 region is CASATTGSLAGGAETQYF. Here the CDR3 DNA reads TGTGCCAGTGCTACGACAGGGTCTCTAGCGGGAGGGGCGGAGACCCAGTACTTC.

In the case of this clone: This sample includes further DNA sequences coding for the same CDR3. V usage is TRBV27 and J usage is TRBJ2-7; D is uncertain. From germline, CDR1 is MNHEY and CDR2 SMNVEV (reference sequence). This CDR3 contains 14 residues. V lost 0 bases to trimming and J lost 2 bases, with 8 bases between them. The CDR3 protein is CASSLSDGTYEQYF. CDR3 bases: TGTGCCAGCAGTTTATCGGACGGAACCTACGAGCAGTACTTC.

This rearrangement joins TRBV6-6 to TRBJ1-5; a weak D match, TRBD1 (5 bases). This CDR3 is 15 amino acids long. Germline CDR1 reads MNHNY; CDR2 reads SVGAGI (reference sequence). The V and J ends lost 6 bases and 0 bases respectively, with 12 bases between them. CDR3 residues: CASSSPGHSNQPQHF. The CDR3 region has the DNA TGTGCCAGCAGCTCGCCAGGACATAGCAATCAGCCCCAGCATTTT.

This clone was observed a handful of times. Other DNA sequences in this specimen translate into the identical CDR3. In DNA, the CDR3 is TGCGCCAGCAGCCAAGAATGGGACAGCTCCTACGAGCAGTACTTC. As protein: CASSQEWDSSYEQYF. V is TRBV4-1 and J is TRBJ2-7; 7 bases map to TRBD1. The V and J ends lost 0 bases and 0 bases, in that order; junction bases with no gene match: 2. Germline CDR1 MGHRA, CDR2 YSYEKL. This CDR3 comprises 15 residues.

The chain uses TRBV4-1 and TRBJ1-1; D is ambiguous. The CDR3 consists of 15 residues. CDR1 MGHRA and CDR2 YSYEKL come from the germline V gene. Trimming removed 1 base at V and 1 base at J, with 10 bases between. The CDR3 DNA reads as TGCGCCAGCAGCCAAGTCACCGTGGGGAACACTGAAGCTTTCTTT. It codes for CASSQVTVGNTEAFF.

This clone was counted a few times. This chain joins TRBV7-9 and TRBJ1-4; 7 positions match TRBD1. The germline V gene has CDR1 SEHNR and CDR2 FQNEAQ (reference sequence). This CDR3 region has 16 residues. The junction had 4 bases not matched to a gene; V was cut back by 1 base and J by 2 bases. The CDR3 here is CASSLGPGQTNEKLFF. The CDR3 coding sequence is TGTGCCAGCAGCTTAGGACCGGGACAGACTAATGAAAAACTGTTTTTT. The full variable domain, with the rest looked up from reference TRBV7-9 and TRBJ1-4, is DTGVSQNPRHKITKRGQNVTFRCDPISEHNRLYWYRQTLGQGPEFLTYFQNEAQLEKSRLLSDRFSAERPKGSFSTLEIQRTEQGDSAMYLCASSLGPGQTNEKLFFGSGTQLSVL.

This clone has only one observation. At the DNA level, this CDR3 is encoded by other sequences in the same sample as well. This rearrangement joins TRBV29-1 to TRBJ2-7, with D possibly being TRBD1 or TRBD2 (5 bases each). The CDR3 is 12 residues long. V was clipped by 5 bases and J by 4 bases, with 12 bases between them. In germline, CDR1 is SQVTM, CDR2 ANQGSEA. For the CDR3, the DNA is TGCAGCGTTAGGGGAGAGGCGTACGAGCAGTACTTC. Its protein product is CSVRGEAYEQYF.

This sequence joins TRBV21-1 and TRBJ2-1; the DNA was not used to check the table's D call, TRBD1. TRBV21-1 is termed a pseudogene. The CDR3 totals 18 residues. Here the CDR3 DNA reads TGTGCCAGCAGCAAAGTATGGCAGGGGGCGGCTTGTAACAATGAGCAGTTCTTC. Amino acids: CASSKVWQGAACNNEQFF.